This T cell receptor (beta chain) appears in the sequencing data of a study of control samples from healthy donors and cancer patients (dated by TCRdb to 2018 to 2020). V sheds 0 bases and J sheds 5 bases, leaving 10 bases between their ends. Inclusive of the bounding cysteine and phenylalanine, the CDR3 is 14 residues long. Left in the record is the CDR3 DNA by itself, 42 bases read in frame from the first base. According to the germline V gene (reference sequence), CDR1 reads MNHNY and CDR2 reads SVGAGI. Receptor amplification or capture employed the immunoSEQ multiplex PCR assay. TCRdb took this table from immuneACCESS and kept in-frame rearrangements with V and J called. Such tables lack part of the clones; where checked against another copy, unresolved V genes explain under half of the gap, and the rest is unexplained. A total of fewer than 200,000 clones appear in this sample, 85% to 90% of them only once. The ten largest clones add up to 12% of the sample.

Worth noting for this clone: The antigen this receptor binds is unknown. Within one base of it there is no much larger clone, and no base qualities were kept.

Here the chain combines TRBV6-6 and TRBJ1-2, with the D gene not clear enough to name. Sequences were obtained from blood. The origin of this receptor is a man under 40 in good health. Read as DNA, the sequence is TGTGCCAGCAGTTACTCGGACGGAATATATGGCTACACCTTC. This encodes CASSYSDGIYGYTF.